These T cell receptor beta chains were read from a single sample in a study of post-analysis software for immune sequencing data. TCRdb re-analysed the PCR reads in MiXCR, keeping a single row per CDR3 protein. The repertoire holds 650,000 to 900,000 distinct CDR3 sequences, with approximately 44% as singletons. Material: blood. The source of these receptors is a girl under 18 with multiple sclerosis. Each CDR3 is given with its conserved first and last residue. The D gene is left open where the match is weak. Clone size appears in some rows only: once, few, many, or a class for an expanded clone.

TGTGCCAGCCGTAGCGGGCAAGTCGGAGAGACCCAGTACTTC CASRSGQVGETQYF TRBJ2-5 - TRBD2 TRBV12-3/TRBV12-4
TGTGCCACCAGTGATCCCCGGGCCTGGGGCTACGAGCAGTACTTC CATSDPRAWGYEQYF TRBJ2-7 - - TRBV24-1
TGCAGTGCTAGAATACGACAGGGACCCTACAATGAGCAGTTCTTC CSARIRQGPYNEQFF TRBJ2-1 - TRBD1 TRBV20-1
TGTGCCAGCAGCCAGACAGACGGGCGCAGAGGATATGGCTACACCTTC CASSQTDGRRGYGYTF TRBJ1-2 few - TRBV4-2
TGTGCCAGCAGTTACGCCGGGACAGGGCATGAAAAACTGTTTTTT CASSYAGTGHEKLFF TRBJ1-4 - TRBD1 TRBV6-6
TGTGCCAGCAGTCAAGGACAGGCCCAAGAGACCCAGTACTTC CASSQGQAQETQYF TRBJ2-5 - TRBD1 TRBV4-2
TGCGCCAGCAGTTACCTTGGGCCCAGCACAGATACGCAGTATTTT CASSYLGPSTDTQYF TRBJ2-3 - - TRBV5-1
TGTGCCAGCAGCTCCTCCAAGATCCTCCCCTACGAGCAGTACTTC CASSSSKILPYEQYF TRBJ2-7 - - TRBV7-9
TGTGCCAGCAGCTACTTGACGAACACTGAAGCTTTCTTT CASSYLTNTEAFF TRBJ1-1 once - TRBV7-9
TGTGCCAGCAGCCAAGATTGGGGTAGCGGGAGGGTTTTTTCCAATGAGCAGTTCTTC CASSQDWGSGRVFSNEQFF TRBJ2-1 - TRBD2 TRBV4-2
TGCAGTGCCCTGGCCGGGACAGGGGACTTTAGCAATCAGCCCCAGCATTTT CSALAGTGDFSNQPQHF TRBJ1-5 - TRBD1 TRBV20-1
TGTGCCAGCAGGGCGGACAGAGAATATTACGAGCAGTACTTC CASRADREYYEQYF TRBJ2-7 - - TRBV7-8
TGCAGTGCTAGAGATCCATACTCTGGGGCCAACGTCCTGACTTTC CSARDPYSGANVLTF TRBJ2-6 - - TRBV20-1
TGTGCCAGCAGCTTAGATGGGACAGAACATCAGCCCCAGCATTTT CASSLDGTEHQPQHF TRBJ1-5 - TRBD1 TRBV7-2
TGTGCCTGGACCTCAGGGTCCCCCCACTACGAGCAGTACTTC CAWTSGSPHYEQYF TRBJ2-7 - - TRBV30
TGCGGTGCTAGAGTTAGCGGGATGAAGCAGTTCTTC CGARVSGMKQFF TRBJ2-1 - TRBD2 TRBV20-1
TGTGCCAGCAGGGAAAGCGGGAGGGGGAATGAGCAGTTCTTC CASRESGRGNEQFF TRBJ2-1 few TRBD2 TRBV27
TGCAGTGCAACCGTCGGGGGGGGCTCGGATGAGCAGTTCTTC CSATVGGGSDEQFF TRBJ2-1 few TRBD2 TRBV20-1
TGTGCCACCAGCAGAGACACGACAGGGTCGGCGACCCAGTACTTC CATSRDTTGSATQYF TRBJ2-5 few TRBD1 TRBV15
TGCAGTGCTAGAACGTTGGAGGGAATCTACGAGCAGTACTTC CSARTLEGIYEQYF TRBJ2-7 - - TRBV20-1
TGCAGCGTTAGAGGGGCCTACGAGCAGTACTTC CSVRGAYEQYF TRBJ2-7 many - TRBV29-1
TGTGCCAGTAGTTCGGGGGCAAAAGAGCAGTACTTC CASSSGAKEQYF TRBJ2-7 - - TRBV6-5
TGTGCCACTTCACTAGAACCCTATAATTCACCCCTCCACTTT CATSLEPYNSPLHF TRBJ1-6 once - TRBV6-5
TGCAGTGCCCCGATTTCGTCTGGAAACACCATATATTTT CSAPISSGNTIYF TRBJ1-3 - - TRBV20-1
TGCAGTGCCAGCCTGAGCTCCTACAATGAGCAGTTCTTC CSASLSSYNEQFF TRBJ2-1 - - TRBV20-1
TGCGCCAGCAGCTTGGCCGTCGCCTACGAGCAGTACTTC CASSLAVAYEQYF TRBJ2-7 - - TRBV5-1
TGTGCCAGCAGCACGCGGCGGAGGGACAGACCGGTAGGCTACACCTTC CASSTRRRDRPVGYTF TRBJ1-2 - TRBD1 TRBV3-1
TGCAGTGCTACCACTCCGACGAGGCCAAACACTGAAGCTTTCTTT CSATTPTRPNTEAFF TRBJ1-1 many - TRBV20-1
TGTGCCACCAGCAGAGACAGGAACAATCAGCCCCAGCATTTT CATSRDRNNQPQHF TRBJ1-5 - - TRBV15
TGCAGTGCTAGAGACCCTATCCTGACCGGAGAGACCCAGTACTTC CSARDPILTGETQYF TRBJ2-5 - - TRBV20-1
TGTGCCACCAGTGAGGACAAAAGGGACGAAGCGAACACCGGGGAGCTGTTTTTT CATSEDKRDEANTGELFF TRBJ2-2 - - TRBV24-1
TGTGCCACCAGTCCCACAGGTTACAATGAGCAGTTCTTC CATSPTGYNEQFF TRBJ2-1 few - TRBV24-1
TGTGCCAGCAGTTCACGTCAGGGGGCGGTTAATGGCTACACCTTC CASSSRQGAVNGYTF TRBJ1-2 few TRBD1 TRBV6-5
TGTGCCAGCACCCCTGGGGGCGGAAATCAGCCCCAGCATTTT CASTPGGGNQPQHF TRBJ1-5 - - TRBV6-6
TGTGCCAGCAGCCCCCCGACAGGGGTACGCCAAGAGACCCAGTACTTC CASSPPTGVRQETQYF TRBJ2-5 - TRBD1 TRBV9
TGCAGTGCTAGTTTACCCAGGGGGCGCCTTGGCTACACCTTC CSASLPRGRLGYTF TRBJ1-2 few TRBD1 TRBV20-1
TGCAGCGTTGACCGAGTTAACTATGGCTACACCTTC CSVDRVNYGYTF TRBJ1-2 - - TRBV29-1
TGTGCCAGCAGTGAATACGGGGCCTCGAACACTGAAGCTTTCTTT CASSEYGASNTEAFF TRBJ1-1 once - TRBV25-1
TGTGCCAGCAGTGAATTATATCAGGCCCCCAACACTGAAGCTTTCTTT CASSELYQAPNTEAFF TRBJ1-1 few - TRBV25-1
TGTGCCAGCAGTTTACTAGCGGGACACATCACAGATACGCAGTATTTT CASSLLAGHITDTQYF TRBJ2-3 few TRBD2 TRBV28
TGCAGCGCCCTACCTCGCGTTGGAAAGGGGGCCGAGCAGTACTTC CSALPRVGKGAEQYF TRBJ2-7 few TRBD1 TRBV29-1
TGTGCCAGCAGCTACGACAGGGGGCTGTACGAGCAGTACTTC CASSYDRGLYEQYF TRBJ2-7 - TRBD1 TRBV7-9
TGTGCCAGCACCCCGTATTCGCGACTAAGCTCCTACAATGAGCAGTTCTTC CASTPYSRLSSYNEQFF TRBJ2-1 - - TRBV6-2/TRBV6-3
TGTGCCAGCAGCTTAGGCCTCCGGGCGGATGGCTACACCTTC CASSLGLRADGYTF TRBJ1-2 - - TRBV13
TGCAGCGTTGGAGTCAGTTCCTACGAGCAGTACTTC CSVGVSSYEQYF TRBJ2-7 - - TRBV29-1
TGCGCCAGCAGTAATCCGGGAGAGGGCACAGATACGCAGTATTTT CASSNPGEGTDTQYF TRBJ2-3 - - TRBV10-1
TGTGCCAGCAACCCAGTAGGGGCCCGACTCACAGATACGCAGTATTTT CASNPVGARLTDTQYF TRBJ2-3 - - TRBV12-3/TRBV12-4
TGCAGCGTTGTTGATTGGGCATCCTACGAGCAGTACTTC CSVVDWASYEQYF TRBJ2-7 few - TRBV29-1
TGTGCCAGCAGGCAGGGGGTGAACACTGAAGCTTTCTTT CASRQGVNTEAFF TRBJ1-1 - TRBD1 TRBV6-1
TGTGCCAGCAACGATAGCGGGTTCTCCTACAATGAGCAGTTCTTC CASNDSGFSYNEQFF TRBJ2-1 few TRBD2 TRBV28
TGCAGTGCTAAAGGACTAGCGGGGGGATCCTACGAGCAGTACTTC CSAKGLAGGSYEQYF TRBJ2-7 few TRBD2 TRBV20-1
TGTGCCACCAGCAGAGATAAGGCAGGGGGCCATGAAAAACTGTTTTTT CATSRDKAGGHEKLFF TRBJ1-4 once TRBD1 TRBV15
TGTGCCACCAGTGATCCGTCAGACAGCGGGCGATGGTATTTT CATSDPSDSGRWYF TRBJ2-3 few - TRBV24-1
TGTGCCAGCAGCGCCCGGGAGCGCGATGGCTACACCTTC CASSARERDGYTF TRBJ1-2 - - TRBV7-2
TGTGCCACCAGTTCGCCTAGCGGGAGGAAGGGTGAGCAGTTCTTC CATSSPSGRKGEQFF TRBJ2-1 - TRBD2 TRBV24-1